This TCR beta chain was observed in a study of a mutant IDH1 vaccine in newly diagnosed glioma. Study-wide background: Investigators started vaccination 4-6 weeks after radiotherapy alone, or with temozolomide cycles. Whole-study results and caveats: Immune responses induced by the vaccine were seen in just over 90% of patients, spanning multiple MHC alleles. Apparently unrelated to pseudoprogression were changes in the top peripheral T cell clonotypes.

Clones were sequenced by immunoSEQ multiplex PCR, and TCRdb holds only the in-frame ones, with some missing. The data hold 69,000 or so clones, with around nine tenths observed a single time. Concerning this clone: Its antigen is not identified.

Time point meaning: week 35, safety follow-up. The vaccine gave 300 ug of a 20-mer mutant IDH1 peptide subcutaneously per dose. Germline CDR1 MDHEN, CDR2 SYDVKM. The length of the CDR3 is 16 residues. The V end was cut by 6 bases, the J end by 2 bases, with 17 bases between. Specimen: PBMCs, collected from a glioma patient whose treatment included an IDH1 peptide vaccine. This rearrangement joins TRBV28 to TRBJ2-1; tentatively, D is TRBD2 (6 bases). The clonotype originates from a man younger than 40 with glioma. CDR3: CASRGPTSRTYNEQFF. CDR3 nucleotide sequence: TGTGCCAGCAGAGGACCTACTAGCAGAACCTACAATGAGCAGTTCTTC.